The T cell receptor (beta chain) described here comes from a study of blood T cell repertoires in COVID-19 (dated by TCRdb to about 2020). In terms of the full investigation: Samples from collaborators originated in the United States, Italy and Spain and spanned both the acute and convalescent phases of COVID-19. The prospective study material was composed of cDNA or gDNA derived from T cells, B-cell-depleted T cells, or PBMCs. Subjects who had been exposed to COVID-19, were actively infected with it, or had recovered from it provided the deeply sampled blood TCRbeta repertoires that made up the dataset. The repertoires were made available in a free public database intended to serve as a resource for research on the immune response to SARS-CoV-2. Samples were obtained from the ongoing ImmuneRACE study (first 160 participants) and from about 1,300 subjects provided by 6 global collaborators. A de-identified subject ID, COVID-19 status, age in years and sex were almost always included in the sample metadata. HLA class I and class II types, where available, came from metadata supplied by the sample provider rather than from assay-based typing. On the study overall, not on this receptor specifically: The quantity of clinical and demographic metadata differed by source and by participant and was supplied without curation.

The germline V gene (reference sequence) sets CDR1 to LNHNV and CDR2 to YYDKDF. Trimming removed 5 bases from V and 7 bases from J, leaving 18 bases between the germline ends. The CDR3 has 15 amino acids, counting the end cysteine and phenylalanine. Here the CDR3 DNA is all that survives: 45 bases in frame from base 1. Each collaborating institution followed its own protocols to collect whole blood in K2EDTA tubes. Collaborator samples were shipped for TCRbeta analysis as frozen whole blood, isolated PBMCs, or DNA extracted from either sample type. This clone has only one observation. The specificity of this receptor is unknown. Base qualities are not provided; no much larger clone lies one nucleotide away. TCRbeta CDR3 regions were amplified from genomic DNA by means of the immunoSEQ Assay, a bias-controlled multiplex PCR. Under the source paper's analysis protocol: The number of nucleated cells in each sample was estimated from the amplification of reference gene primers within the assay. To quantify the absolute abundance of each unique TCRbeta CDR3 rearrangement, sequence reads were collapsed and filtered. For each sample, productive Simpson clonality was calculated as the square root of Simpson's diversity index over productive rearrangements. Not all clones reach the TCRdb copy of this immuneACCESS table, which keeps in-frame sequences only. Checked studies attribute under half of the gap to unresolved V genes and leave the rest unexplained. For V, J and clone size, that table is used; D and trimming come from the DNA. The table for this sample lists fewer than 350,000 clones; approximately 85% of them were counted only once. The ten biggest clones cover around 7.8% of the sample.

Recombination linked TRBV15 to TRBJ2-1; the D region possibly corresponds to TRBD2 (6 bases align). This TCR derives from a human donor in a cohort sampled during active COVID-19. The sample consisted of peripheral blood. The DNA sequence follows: TGTGCCACCAGCGGGCGCTATTTGGGGGGAAATGAGCAGTTCTTC. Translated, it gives CATSGRYLGGNEQFF. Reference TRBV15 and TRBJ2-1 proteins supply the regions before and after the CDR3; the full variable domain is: DAMVIQNPRYQVTQFGKPVTLSCSQTLNHNVMYWYQQKSSQAPKLLFHYYDKDFNNEADTPDNFQSRRPNTSFCFLDIRSPGLGDTAMYLCATSGRYLGGNEQFFGPGTRLTVL.